This record looks at one T cell receptor beta chain sequence and its context. The antigen is unknown. This sample was taken from a study of OX40 agonist ivuxolimab in advanced cancers. Study overall: Prior checkpoint blockade (anti-PD-1, anti-PD-L1 or anti-CTLA-4) was permitted; around 37% had it. Overall study findings and caveats: It was also the case that some nonresponders had low normalized T-cell clonal expansion.

Sequencing was performed with immunoSEQ multiplex PCR; in TCRdb, only in-frame clones are kept and a portion is missing. The sample yields under 65,000 clones, 80% to 90% seen once. The CDR3 runs 14 residues. The V gene's germline CDR1 is MNHNS and CDR2 SASEGT. V lost 4 bases to trimming and J lost 7 bases, with 14 bases between them. This specimen was CD4+ or CD8+ T cells sorted from blood, taken in a trial of the OX40 agonist ivuxolimab. This receptor was taken from an adult with an advanced solid tumor such as melanoma, head and neck, liver or kidney cancer. This chain joins TRBV6-1 and TRBJ2-1; perhaps TRBD2 as D (5 bases). The CDR3 sequence is CASSVSGPANEQFF. The CDR3 DNA reads TGTGCCAGCAGTGTAAGCGGACCGGCTAATGAGCAGTTCTTC.